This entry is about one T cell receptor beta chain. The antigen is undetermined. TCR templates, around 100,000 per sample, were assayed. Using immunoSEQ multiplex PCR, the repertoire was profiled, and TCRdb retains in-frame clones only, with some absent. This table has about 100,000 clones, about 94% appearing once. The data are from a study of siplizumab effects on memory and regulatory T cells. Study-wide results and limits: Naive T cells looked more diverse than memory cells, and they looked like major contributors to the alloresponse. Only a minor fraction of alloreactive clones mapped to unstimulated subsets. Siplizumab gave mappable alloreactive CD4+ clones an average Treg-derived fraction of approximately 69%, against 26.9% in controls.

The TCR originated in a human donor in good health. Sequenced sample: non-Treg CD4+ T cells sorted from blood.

Here the CDR3 DNA reads TGCGCCAGCAGCTTGGGACAGGGGATCCACGAGCAGTACTTC. It is translated as CASSLGQGIHEQYF. The V gene is TRBV5-1, the J gene TRBJ2-7, with 8 bases lining up with TRBD1. Germline V gives CDR1 SGHRS, CDR2 YFSETQ. Losses at the gene ends were 0 bases for V and 5 bases for J; bases not matched to a gene: 4. This CDR3 contains 14 residues.